This T cell receptor beta chain is from a study of T cells in Graves' hyperthyroidism and ophthalmopathy. Whole-study context: Peripheral blood was drawn at first diagnosis, prior to all treatment.

This clonotype was counted between two and nine times. Just one base apart from a much larger clone, this may be a read error. The study defined stable Graves' hyperthyroidism as no ophthalmopathy progression within 18 months. Germline CDR1 MNHNS, CDR2 SASEGT. The CDR3 contains 13 residues. Trimming at V came to 8 bases and at J to 5 bases, leaving 2 bases not matched to a gene. Authors of the study amplified TCR beta CDR3 regions from RNA transcripts. TCR CDR3 regions were first amplified by RT-PCR with HTBI primers. TCRdb recomputed calls from the multiplex PCR reads with MiXCR, one row per CDR3 protein. The sample shows around 300,000 distinct CDR3 sequences, approximately 13% of them seen only once.

The sample consisted of blood. The receptor's source is a middle-aged woman with Graves' hyperthyroidism. The chain carries TRBV6-1 and TRBJ2-7, with 14 bases that match TRBD2. CDR3 loop: CASGTSGSDEQYF. The CDR3 DNA follows: TGTGCCAGCGGGACTAGCGGGAGCGACGAGCAGTACTTC.